This T cell receptor (beta chain) was profiled in a study of molecular identifiers for immune sequencing clone quantification. TCRdb passed the PCR reads through MiXCR, listing each CDR3 protein once. The sample yields 300,000 to 350,000 distinct CDR3 sequences, about a fifth seen once. CD8+CD4-CCR7+CD45RA+ cells were sorted as naive CD8 T cells. V was pared by 0 bases and J by 4 bases, with 19 bases between. Germline-derived CDR1 and CDR2 are LGHNT and FRNRAP. The CDR3 runs to 18 residues. The rearrangement uses TRBV12-5 and TRBJ1-3; tentatively, D is TRBD1 (5 bases). This TCR derives from a human donor in good health. Some libraries in this study had Jurkat cell RNA spiked in. Sequences were obtained from naive CD8+ T cells from blood, with Jurkat cell RNA spiked in. Stated subset: FACS-sorted CD8+CD4-CCR7+CD45RA+ naive T cells. As DNA, the CDR3 is TGTGCTAGTGGTTTGGTACCCCCATCGGGGCTCGGGGGAAACACCATATATTTT. It specifies CASGLVPPSGLGGNTIYF.